A single T cell receptor beta chain is shown here with its context. Its antigen is unknown. No much larger clonotype is one base removed from it; base qualities were not supplied. This entry comes from a study of T cells after yellow fever vaccination (dated by TCRdb to between 2019 and 2020). With respect to the entire study: The SMART-Seq v4 Ultra Low Input RNA kit was used to prepare libraries from fractions with low cell numbers. To follow T-cell clones before and after primary and booster YFV17D yellow fever vaccination, bulk TCR alpha and beta repertoires were sequenced over time. Two healthy male donors, one aged 18 to 30 and one aged 30 to 40 years, were included in the cohort. Blood was drawn at multiple timepoints before and after primary and secondary immunization, with bulk PBMC replicates and cell subsets isolated.

What the treatment or condition label conveys for this sample: live attenuated yellow fever vaccine strain. PBMCs were isolated from peripheral blood using a standard Ficoll-Paque protocol. Dynabeads CD4 and CD8 positive selection kits were used to isolate the CD4 and CD8 T-cell fractions. TriZol was used to extract RNA from bulk PBMCs, CD4 and CD8 fractions, and dextramer-positive and dextramer-negative fractions. The germline V gene gives CDR1 as SGHRS and CDR2 as YFSETQ. V gives up 4 bases and J gives up 2 bases, and the segment between their germline ends measures 16 bases. Spanning cysteine to phenylalanine, the CDR3 consists of 15 amino acids. Just the 45-base CDR3 DNA is kept, in frame starting at base 1. Synthesis of TCR cDNA relied on 5'RACE template switching, a step that introduced a universal primer site along with unique molecular identifiers. cDNA synthesis was primed from both the TCR alpha and TCR beta constant segments. Two PCR steps were used to amplify libraries, with sample barcodes and sequencing adapters being added in the second step. Sequencing of libraries was performed on Illumina HiSeq 2500 (2x100 bp) or NovaSeq (2x150 bp). Under the source paper's analysis protocol: MIGEC handled demultiplexing of reads and collapsing into UMI consensus sequences, while MiXCR performed V(D)J alignment. Clonotypes responding to the vaccine were identified with edgeR on replicate PBMC samples, with the criteria of FDR below 0.01 and a log2 fold change above 5 up to day 15. Each bulk clonotype was labeled CD4 or CD8 based on which sequenced repertoire, CD4 or CD8, contained the clonotype at higher abundance. Starting from the raw public reads, TCRdb applied fastp trimming at Q25, assembled clones with MiXCR and retained in-frame beta chains. Entries that share a CDR3 protein sequence are merged under the most common genes and DNA. The V and J calls follow TCRdb's processing rather than the paper's. The sample contains approximately 260,000 distinct CDR3 sequences, over 10% of them found a single time. 0.5% to 0.6% of the sample is taken by the ten largest.

The full study reports these points: The secondary T-cell response was weaker than the primary response but faster, peaking on day 5 instead of day 15. Computational filtering was required because FACS-sorted repertoires could contain abundant contaminating clonotypes from the bulk population. After the booster, most clones that had expanded after primary vaccination were detected again (around 96% of CD4 and under 90% of CD8), suggesting broad maintenance of memory. A small share of clonotypes was detected in both CD4 and CD8 compartments, with the overlap likely arising from convergent recombination. Only a couple of donors were included in the study, so the extent to which the findings can be generalized is limited.

Recombination linked TRBV5-1 to TRBJ2-7, and perhaps TRBD1 as D gene, on 5 matching bases. The sample here was CD4+ T cells sorted from PBMCs, taken 45 days after the yellow fever booster vaccination. The TCR was taken from a man aged 25-45 years who received the YFV17D yellow fever vaccine. The nucleotides read TGCGCCAGCAGCCCGACAATCGACAGAACCTACGAGCAGTACTTC. This codes for CASSPTIDRTYEQYF.